The 8 T cell receptor beta chains below all came from one sample that was sequenced in a study of read filtering for tumor transcriptome and immune sequencing. The library was built from about 370 ng RNA with molecular barcoded adaptors for alpha/delta and beta/gamma chains. TCRdb redid the calling of the reads with MiXCR, one entry per CDR3 protein. The sample yields 40,000 or so distinct CDR3 sequences, around 15% seen once. The specimen sequenced was a population of CD138-negative cells sorted from bone marrow. These receptors were obtained from a donor aged 40 or older with multiple myeloma.

This clonotype was found many times. This rearrangement joins TRBV19 to TRBJ1-3, with D perhaps matching TRBD1 (6 bases). Trimming took 10 bases from V and 2 from J, leaving 15 bases between them. The CDR3 consists of 14 residues. Germline V lookup: CDR1 LNHDA, CDR2 SQIVND (reference sequence). Here the CDR3 DNA reads TGTGCCATCTCACAGGGTGGACCTGGAAACACCATATATTTT. It encodes CAISQGGPGNTIYF. Based on the CDR3 plus reference TRBV19 and TRBJ1-3, the full variable domain is DGGITQSPKYLFRKEGQNVTLSCEQNLNHDAMYWYRQDPGQGLRLIYYSQIVNDFQKGDIAEGYSVSREKKESFPLTVTSAQKNPTAFYLCAISQGGPGNTIYFGEGSWLTVV.

The sample holds many counts of this clonotype. The chain carries TRBV7-3 and TRBJ2-2; 10 positions match TRBD1. The CDR3 loop spans 16 amino acids. Germline CDR1 SGHTA, CDR2 FQGTGA. The V gene end was trimmed by 4 bases and the J gene end by 6 bases; junction bases not matched to a gene: 8. The CDR3 sequence: CASSSWRTGGSGELFF. DNA for the CDR3: TGTGCCAGCAGCTCTTGGCGGACAGGGGGTTCCGGGGAGCTGTTTTTT. Full variable domain (remainder filled in from reference TRBV7-3 and TRBJ2-2): GAGVSQTPSNKVTEKGKYVELRCDPISGHTALYWYRQSLGQGPEFLIYFQGTGAADDSGLPNDRFFAVRPEGSVSTLKIQRTERGDSAVYLCASSSWRTGGSGELFFGEGSRLTVL.

This clonotype was seen at least ten times. The J gene is TRBJ2-3, the V gene TRBV9; TRBD2 matches at 8 bases. Germline trimming cut 2 bases from V and 6 bases from J; bases unmatched to any gene: 5. CDR1 and CDR2 (germline): SGDLS, YYNGEE. The CDR3 is 14 residues long. The CDR3 DNA follows: TGTGCCAGCAGCGTTAGCGGGACGTCGGATACGCAGTATTTT. It translates to CASSVSGTSDTQYF.

To note about this clonotype: This may arise from a read error, as a much more abundant clone is one base away. The chain is built from TRBV29-1 and TRBJ2-7; no clear D. CDR3 length equals 11 residues. Germline assignment: CDR1 SQVTM and CDR2 ANQGSEA. CDR3 coding DNA: TGCAGCGTTTGGGCGTTCTACAAGCAGTACTTC. Translation gives CSVWAFYKQYF.

In this sample, this clonotype turned up many times. The rearrangement uses TRBV19 and TRBJ2-1; D remains unclear. V was pared by 10 bases and J by 8 bases, with 12 bases between. Germline V CDR1 and CDR2: LNHDA, SQIVND (reference sequence). This CDR3 has 11 amino acids. CDR3 nucleotide sequence: TGTGCCAATAAAGGGAAGTATGAGCAGTTCTTC. It encodes CANKGKYEQFF.

This clonotype was detected a few times. The rearrangement joins TRBV11-3 to TRBJ2-2, with D possibly TRBD2 on 5 matching bases. CDR3 length: 16 amino acids. V was shortened by 4 bases and J by 4 bases, with 16 bases between the two germline ends. Germline loops: CDR1 SGHNT, CDR2 YENEEA. The CDR3 loop is CASSSFDYVGTGELFF. CDR3 DNA: TGTGCCAGCAGCTCCTTCGACTATGTAGGCACCGGGGAGCTGTTTTTT.

With regard to this clonotype: This may come from a read error, since a much larger clone is one base off. V usage is TRBV27 and J usage is TRBJ2-2, with 10 positions matching TRBD2. This CDR3 is 16 amino acids long. The germline gives CDR1 MNHEY, CDR2 SMNVEV (reference sequence). The CDR3 loop is CTSSLRAGGPGGELFF. CDR3 nucleotide sequence: TGTACCAGCAGTTTAAGAGCGGGAGGGCCTGGCGGGGAGCTGTTTTTT.

Points on this clonotype: A much larger clone differs by one base, so this may be a read error. This chain uses TRBV10-3 with TRBJ2-2; D tentatively reads TRBD1 or TRBD2 (5 bases each). The V end lost 4 bases, the J end lost 3 bases, and 24 bases lay between the germline ends. The germline V gene encodes CDR1 ENHRY and CDR2 SYGVKD. This CDR3 region has 19 residues. The CDR3 region has the DNA TGTGCCATCAGTGGACCCAATAGCGTTCCGGGGCTGGACACCGGGGAGCTGTTTTTT. Protein sequence: CAISGPNSVPGLDTGELFF.